Reported below is one T cell receptor (beta chain). Its cognate antigen is unknown. The sample has other DNA sequences that encode this CDR3 too. This CDR3 has 13 residues. Trimming stripped 3 bases from V and 6 bases from J, with 8 bases between. Germline loops: CDR1 MNHEY, CDR2 SMNVEV (reference sequence). Libraries were prepared by immunoSEQ multiplex PCR; TCRdb keeps only in-frame clonotypes and omits some of them. The data show roughly 21,000 clones, 82% seen once. This sample stems from a study of T cell responses to AZD1222 COVID-19 vaccine. Whole-study context: The study pooled second doses at about 4 or about 12 weeks.

Study observations and caveats: Per reports, nearly half of all spike-specific TCRs target regions that are unmutated in variants. Regions 160-218 and 743-854 held dominance among vaccine-associated CD4 TCRs, which spanned spike. Donor demographics were predominantly white British with a female majority; clonal diversity may be underestimated.

This sequence joins TRBV27 and TRBJ2-2; no clear D. The sample was peripheral blood, taken on day 0 of AZD1222 vaccination. The sequence came from an adult in good health. Here the CDR3 DNA reads TGTGCCAGCAGTTTTACTCTAGCCGGGGAGCTGTTTTTT. Translation: CASSFTLAGELFF.